These T cell receptor beta chains were read from a single sample in a study of shared clonotypes between healthy human individuals. This table comes from immunoSEQ multiplex PCR, and its TCRdb copy is limited to in-frame clones, with some not included. The table has about 980,000 clones, 60% to 85% seen once. The sequenced sample was memory CD4+ T cells sorted from blood. The receptors shown here come from a man aged 18 to 29 in good health. Both conserved end residues are part of each CDR3. A D gene is named only where the DNA matches it firmly. The size field is filled for only some rows; it gives once, few, many or a size class.

clone size	V gene	D gene	J gene	CDR3 protein	CDR3 DNA
NA	TRBV5-1	NA	TRBJ2-7	CASSTDRDEQYF	TGCGCCAGCAGTACGGACAGAGACGAGCAGTACTTC
NA	TRBV18	TRBD1	TRBJ2-7	CASSPIQGAKEQYF	TGTGCCAGCTCACCAATACAGGGGGCAAAGGAGCAGTACTTC
NA	TRBV19	NA	TRBJ2-2	CASSTGGTGELFF	TGTGCCAGTAGTACCGGCGGGACCGGGGAGCTGTTTTTT
NA	TRBV10-3	TRBD2	TRBJ2-3	CAIRTSGEADTQYF	TGTGCCATACGGACTAGCGGGGAAGCAGATACGCAGTATTTT
once	TRBV19	TRBD2	TRBJ2-7	CASRGLAGQSSYEQYF	TGTGCCAGTAGGGGACTAGCGGGTCAGAGCTCCTACGAGCAGTACTTC
once	TRBV4-2	NA	TRBJ2-1	CASSQGHSDNEQFF	TGTGCCAGCAGCCAAGGGCACTCTGACAATGAGCAGTTCTTC
NA	TRBV7-3	NA	TRBJ1-6	CASSLTGGTGSPLHF	TGTGCCAGCAGCTTAACGGGAGGGACGGGTTCACCCCTCCACTTT
NA	TRBV30	NA	TRBJ1-2	CAWSLGGRAYGYTF	TGTGCCTGGAGCCTGGGGGGCAGGGCCTATGGCTACACCTTC
once	TRBV5-1	NA	TRBJ2-5	CASSLGGQTRQETQYF	TGCGCCAGCAGCTTGGGGGGACAAACACGCCAAGAGACCCAGTACTTC
few	TRBV7-3	NA	TRBJ2-7	CASIHGARYEQYF	TGTGCCAGCATTCATGGGGCGCGCTACGAGCAGTACTTC